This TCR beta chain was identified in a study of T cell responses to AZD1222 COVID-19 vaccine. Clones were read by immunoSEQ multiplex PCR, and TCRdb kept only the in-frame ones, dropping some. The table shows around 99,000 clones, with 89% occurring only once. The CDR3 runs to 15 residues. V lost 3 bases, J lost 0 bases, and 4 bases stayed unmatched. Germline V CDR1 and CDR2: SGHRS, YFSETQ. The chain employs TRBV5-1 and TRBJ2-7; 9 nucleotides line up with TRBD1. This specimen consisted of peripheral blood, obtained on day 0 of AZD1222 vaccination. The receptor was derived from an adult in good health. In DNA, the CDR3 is TGCGCCAGCAGCTCCGGGACAGGGATCTCCTACGAGCAGTACTTC. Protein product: CASSSGTGISYEQYF.